This T cell receptor (beta chain) is from a study of PD-L1 blockade in urothelial cancer (dated by TCRdb to the late 2010s). General notes on the study: Therapy was started around 2014 for all patients, and atezolizumab 1,200 mg was administered intravenously every 3 weeks. About 90% of the 29 patients were identified as males with urothelial cancer of bladder origin, and a prior smoking history was reported by 18 of 29 patients. Patients had an ECOG performance status of 0 or 1 and had received between 0 and 3 prior chemotherapy regimens. Blood samples were analyzed 3 weeks after the start of treatment (second dose) and 6 weeks after the start of treatment. Blood samples gave a median of around 140,000 T cells and 83,000 or so unique TCRs, with a median clonality of approximately 0.08. An exploratory multi-omic analysis was conducted of the somatic, immune and clinical correlates of response to PD-L1 blockade with atezolizumab in urothelial cancer. Pretreatment tumor samples, along with matched peripheral blood serially collected before and after atezolizumab treatment, were subjected to TCR sequencing. Durable clinical benefit was defined as progression-free survival longer than 6 months, and TCR features were also tested against progression-free and overall survival. In the same patients, whole exome sequencing and RNA sequencing of pretreatment tumors were performed in addition to TCR sequencing. Fewer than ten patients achieved durable clinical benefit and around 19 did not. Pretreatment blood TCR-seq was available for under 35 patients, at least one posttreatment blood collection was obtained for around 25 patients, and tumor TCR-seq was available for around 25 patients. The investigation overall reported the following: A pretreatment peripheral blood TCR clonality below the median was linked to improved progression-free and overall survival. Small sample size (n of about 30) and many exploratory analyses mean the results are intended to be hypothesis-generating. At 3 weeks after the start of treatment, tumor-associated TCR clones in peripheral blood had expanded more in patients with durable benefit (n ≈ 20, p = 0.022).

Synthetic TCR analog templates were spiked into each PCR to estimate absolute template abundance from read counts. TCRbeta CDR3 regions were amplified from genomic DNA with bias-controlled V and J gene primers using the immunoSEQ assay. Sequencing of rearranged TCRbeta segments was performed at approximately 20X coverage. Processing in the source paper ran as follows. Sequencing errors were corrected by clustering, and CDR3s were annotated against IMGT so that V, D and J genes could be assigned. Only productive TCRbeta rearrangements were used in downstream analyses, excluding out-of-frame or stop-codon sequences. Clonality was computed as one minus Shannon entropy normalized by the log of the number of unique productive sequences. Fisher's exact test with Benjamini-Hochberg correction, using a cutoff of adjusted p below 0.01, was how clones that differed between time points or between blood and tumor were identified. TCRdb holds this immuneACCESS table with in-frame rearrangements only. Some clones are missing; in checked studies, unresolved V genes explain under half, and the rest has no known cause. V, J and clone size reflect that table, while D and trimming were determined from the DNA. The sample table contains about 50,000 clones; only one count was recorded for 88% of them. The ten most abundant clones make up 2.4% of the sample.

To note about this clone: Its antigen remains unidentified. No much larger clone is present one base from it, and per-base qualities are unavailable.

Read against the paper, the sample's time point label means: peripheral blood 6 weeks after treatment start. The cohort comprised roughly 30 patients with locally advanced or metastatic urothelial carcinoma treated at Memorial Sloan Kettering on a trial protocol. Peripheral blood mononuclear cells were collected pretreatment and during treatment, with between 1 and 8 total time points per patient. The Qiagen DNeasy Blood extraction kit was used to purify genomic DNA from total PBMCs and from tumor samples. PBMCs were collected pretreatment and during treatment, and were isolated and stored as previously described. The germline V gene gives CDR1 as SGHRS and CDR2 as YFSETQ. Trimming costs V 4 bases and J 4 bases, and their ends lie 14 bases apart. The CDR3 measures 14 amino acids from cysteine to phenylalanine. Only the CDR3 DNA stays, 42 bases, in frame from base 1.

The sequence is built from TRBV5-1 and TRBJ1-1, with the D gene uncertain. This TCR was sampled from a man aged 55 to 70 with urothelial cancer. The starting material was PBMCs, obtained around atezolizumab (anti-PD-L1) treatment. This receptor has the CDR3 CASSIQGGGTEAFF. In nucleotide form, the sequence is TGCGCCAGCAGCATCCAAGGAGGCGGCACTGAAGCTTTCTTT. Where the CDR3 stops, the reference TRBV5-1 and TRBJ1-1 genes take over; the full variable domain is KAGVTQTPRYLIKTRGQQVTLSCSPISGHRSVSWYQQTPGQGLQFLFEYFSETQRNKGNFPGRFSGRQFSNSRSEMNVSTLELGDSALYLCASSIQGGGTEAFFGQGTRLTVV.